Below, 5 T cell receptor delta chains from the same sample are listed, as sequenced in a study of γδ T cells in repeated Plasmodium falciparum infection. Bulk repertoires came from Vgamma9/Vdelta2+ or Vdelta2-negative gammadelta T cells flow-sorted from PBMC. TCRdb reanalysed the multiplex PCR reads via CATT. The sample includes tens of thousands of delta-chain clones, around 1.5% of them seen just once. Sequenced sample: gamma-delta T cells from blood. Receptors originate from a pool of human donors (malaria-infected and uninfected, not separated).

This clone has a count of ten or more. This likely traces to a read error, being one base from a far larger clone. Different DNA sequences within this sample yield the same CDR3. The chain carries TRDV1 and TRDJ1; 13 nucleotides align to TRDD3. CDR1 and CDR2 (germline): TSWWSYY, QGS. This CDR3 region has 22 residues. CDR3 in DNA: TGTGCTCTTGGGGAACTGGGATCAAGTCGTACTGGGGGATACGTCGACACCGATAAGCTCATCTTT. It is translated as CALGELGSSRTGGYVDTDKLIF.

This clone appeared a few times. The likely explanation is a read error, given a far larger clone one base away. This CDR3 is also generated by other DNA sequences in the sample. The V gene is TRDV2, the J gene TRDJ2; 13 bases agree with TRDD3. TCRdb carries no J gene annotation; the J gene was assigned here by matching the DNA with germline. In germline, CDR1 is GEAIGNYY, CDR2 EKD. V shed 7 bases, J shed 0 bases, and the junction held 16 bases outside the gene matches. The CDR3 has 20 amino acids. CDR3 sequence (DNA): TGTGCCTGCGACGCTGTACTGGGGGATACGAAGACCACTTTGACAGCACAACTCTTCTTT. This codes for CACDAVLGDTKTTLTAQLFF.

This clone appeared many times. It is likely a read error: a sequence one base away is far more abundant. The sample contains more than one DNA sequence encoding this CDR3. The chain employs TRDV2 and TRDJ1, with TRDD3 matching 8 bases. This CDR3 comprises 18 residues. V lost 0 bases and J lost 5; bases outside the gene matches: 16. Germline V gives CDR1 GEAIGNYY, CDR2 EKD. In DNA, the CDR3 is TGTGCCTGTGACACCGTGAAGAGGGATACGTCTTTGGGTGATAAACTCATCTTT. It encodes CACDTVKRDTSLGDKLIF.

With respect to this clone: A far larger clone is only one base removed, so a read error is likely. This sample also contains other DNA sequences that code for the same CDR3. The rearrangement uses TRDV1 and TRDJ1; TRDD3 aligns across 8 bases. The J gene, missing from TCRdb, was assigned here through DNA to germline matching. CDR3 length: 22 residues. The germline CDR1 and CDR2 sequences are TSWWSYY and QGS. V lost 1 base to trimming and J lost 0 bases; unmatched junction nucleotides: 22. This CDR3 is CALGERRETGGYQGSYTDKLIF. DNA for the CDR3: TGTGCTCTTGGGGAACGGAGGGAGACTGGGGGGTACCAGGGGTCGTACACCGATAAACTCATCTTT.

The sample holds many counts of this clone. It is likely a read error: a sequence one base away is far more abundant. Other DNA variants within this sample encode the same CDR3. The chain joins TRDV1 to TRDJ1, with 11 nucleotides matching TRDD3. Germline loops: CDR1 TSWWSYY, CDR2 QGS. CDR3 length: 21 residues. CDR3 region: CALGLTFLPVLGDNPTDKLIF. The CDR3 nucleotides are TGTGCTCTTGGGCTAACCTTCCTACCCGTACTGGGGGATAATCCCACCGACAAACTCATCTTT.